These 6 T cell receptor beta chains originate from one sample sequenced in a study of Graves' ophthalmopathy and Graves' hyperthyroidism. RNA served as the template for amplifying TCR beta CDR3 regions. Second-round multiplex PCR followed a first-round RT-PCR using HTBI primers. Each CDR3 protein gets one entry after TCRdb re-called the multiplex PCR reads with MiXCR. The sample holds under 250,000 distinct CDR3 sequences; around 28% are singletons and the top ten take around 9.8%. The sequencing input was peripheral blood. The source is a man aged 45-65 years with Graves' ophthalmopathy.

This clonotype was seen many times. V gene TRBV28 combines with J gene TRBJ1-2; TRBD1 agrees at 7 bases. The germline V gene has CDR1 MDHEN and CDR2 SYDVKM. Trimming at V came to 6 bases and at J to 4 bases, leaving 8 bases not matched to a gene. The CDR3 extends over 14 amino acids. The CDR3 spells CASSLQGLAYGYTF. CDR3 DNA: TGTGCCAGCAGCCTACAGGGGCTTGCCTATGGCTACACCTTC.

The sample holds many counts of this clonotype. At one of its ends the junction is not consistent with the germline gene, which may arise from a read error. V is TRBV9 and J is TRBJ2-2; possibly TRBD1 for D (6 bases). This CDR3 is 15 amino acids long. Germline V gene data show CDR1 as SGDLS and CDR2 as YYNGEE. CDR3 nucleotide sequence: TGTGTCAGCAAACCGGGACACACGAACACCGGGGAGCTGTTTTTT. This translates into CVSKPGHTNTGELFF.

This chain connects TRBV6-2 or TRBV6-3 to TRBJ1-2; 7 nucleotides align to TRBD1. Unmatched junction bases numbered 11, after V lost 6 bases and J lost 13 bases. CDR3 length equals 12 residues. Germline CDR1 and CDR2: MNHEY and SVGEGT. The CDR3, as DNA: TGTGCCAGCAGCCGAACGACAGGGAGAGGCACCTTC. Protein sequence: CASSRTTGRGTF.

This clonotype was detected a few times. The chain's CDR3 is CSARDDHVHNQLEQYF. The DNA for the CDR3 is TGCAGTGCTAGAGATGACCACGTCCATAATCAACTCGAGCAGTACTTC. This chain connects TRBV20-1 to TRBJ2-7; D gene ambiguous. The CDR3 totals 16 residues. Germline CDR1 DFQATT, CDR2 SNEGSKA (reference sequence). Trimming left V 0 bases short and J 6 bases short, with 21 bases between.

This clonotype appeared many times. The chain is built from TRBV12-3 or TRBV12-4 and TRBJ1-6; 9 positions agree with TRBD1. This CDR3 comprises 14 residues. The J segment lost 6 bases and the V segment lost 6 bases, leaving 3 bases of the junction unmatched. The CDR3, as DNA: TGTGCCAGCAGAGGGACAGGGTTTAATTCACCCCTCCACTTT. It yields the protein CASRGTGFNSPLHF.

This chain uses TRBV6-2 or TRBV6-3 with TRBJ2-5; either TRBD1 or TRBD2 may supply D (5 bases each). This CDR3 spans 15 amino acids. The V gene's germline CDR1 is MNHEY and CDR2 SVGEGT. V gave up 5 bases and J gave up 0 bases, with 13 bases separating them. The CDR3, as DNA: TGTGCCAGCAGTCTCCGGGACGCATACCAAGAGACCCAGTACTTC. As protein: CASSLRDAYQETQYF.